The 14 T cell receptor beta chains presented below share a single source sample, sequenced in a study of early T cells in non-severe SARS-CoV-2 infection. TCRdb recomputed calls from the 5' RACE reads with MiXCR, one row per CDR3 protein. The sample includes around 76,000 distinct CDR3 sequences, 11% seen only once; the top ten take about 4.8%. Specimen: whole blood. These TCRs come from an adult who was a healthcare worker with PCR-confirmed SARS-CoV-2 infection or an uninfected control (not recorded which).

The rearrangement links TRBV11-2 to TRBJ2-4; D unclear. This CDR3 spans 11 amino acids. Germline lookup yields CDR1 SGHAT and CDR2 FQNNGV. Trimming stripped 2 bases from V and 12 bases from J, with 8 bases between. CDR3 DNA sequence: TGTGCCAGCAGCTTACGTCCTGCTCAGTACTTC. Protein sequence: CASSLRPAQYF.

This clonotype has just a few counts. Written as DNA, the CDR3 is TGCGCCAGCAGTGAGCCGGGACTTCCCCTGGGCCACGAGCAGTACTTC. It specifies CASSEPGLPLGHEQYF. The chain uses TRBV10-2 and TRBJ2-7; D is perhaps TRBD2 (6 bases). V lost 2 bases and J 5 bases, leaving 19 bases between the germline ends. This CDR3 is built from 16 residues. Germline V gene lookup returns CDR1 WSHSY and CDR2 SAAADI.

Many counts were recorded for this clonotype. The chain employs TRBV6-5 and TRBJ1-5; D is undetermined. The CDR3 covers 13 residues. Looked up from germline, CDR1 is MNHEY and CDR2 is SVGAGI. The germline V and J ends were trimmed by 7 bases and 10 bases, with 17 bases remaining between them. The CDR3 spells CASKRGEGHPQHF. CDR3 DNA: TGTGCCAGCAAACGGGGAGAAGGTCACCCCCAGCATTTT.

This clonotype showed up just a few times. The chain combines TRBV29-1 with TRBJ1-2; D gene unclear. The germline V and J ends were trimmed by 7 bases and 7 bases, with 22 bases remaining between them. CDR3 length equals 14 residues. From germline, CDR1 is SQVTM and CDR2 ANQGSEA. CDR3 protein: CSAGDLSGYGGYTF. The CDR3 region has the DNA TGCAGCGCGGGAGACCTGAGCGGGTACGGTGGCTACACCTTC.

The rearrangement joins TRBV3-1 to TRBJ2-7, with D possibly being TRBD1 (6 bases). The V gene lost 1 base and the J gene lost 5 bases, with 15 bases spanning the gap. The CDR3 runs 15 residues. Germline loops: CDR1 LGHDT, CDR2 YNNKEL (reference sequence). CDR3 in DNA: TGTGCCAGCAGCCAAGTGGGCAGGGGTCCCCACGAGCAGTACTTC. It yields the protein CASSQVGRGPHEQYF.

Many counts were recorded for this clonotype. The rearrangement links TRBV7-9 to TRBJ2-3; 8 nucleotides align to TRBD1. This CDR3 has 15 residues. In germline, CDR1 is SEHNR, CDR2 FQNEAQ (reference sequence). The J segment lost 7 bases and the V segment lost 5 bases, leaving 11 bases of the junction unmatched. CDR3 region: CASSTNRDRGYTQYF. In DNA, the CDR3 is TGTGCCAGCAGCACGAACCGCGACAGGGGTTATACGCAGTATTTT.

The rearrangement links TRBV20-1 to TRBJ2-1; 8 bases are shared with TRBD2. The V gene's germline CDR1 is DFQATT and CDR2 SNEGSKA (reference sequence). The J segment lost 2 bases and the V segment lost 5 bases, leaving 8 bases of the junction unmatched. This CDR3 region has 15 residues. Here the CDR3 DNA reads TGCAGTGCTTATCAAAATAGCGGGGCCTACAATGAGCAGTTCTTC. Residues: CSAYQNSGAYNEQFF.

This clonotype was observed at least ten times. CDR3 sequence: CATRTSVTGELFF. CDR3 DNA sequence: TGTGCCACTCGGACTAGCGTCACCGGGGAGCTGTTTTTT. J is TRBJ2-2 and V is TRBV6-2 or TRBV6-3; TRBD2 aligns across 9 bases. Germline V gene data show CDR1 as MNHEY and CDR2 as SVGEGT. The CDR3 consists of 13 residues. V lost 10 bases, J lost 4 bases, and 4 bases stayed unmatched.

This clonotype has just a few counts. The J gene is TRBJ2-7, the V gene TRBV20-1; tentatively, D is TRBD1 (6 bases). CDR3 length: 14 amino acids. Germline V CDR1 and CDR2: DFQATT, SNEGSKA (reference sequence). V shed 2 bases and J shed 2 bases, with 13 bases lying between them. The CDR3 loop reads CSARYPGAPYEQYF. The CDR3 DNA sequence: TGCAGTGCTAGATACCCAGGGGCTCCCTACGAGCAGTACTTC.

V and J are TRBV7-2 and TRBJ2-7; TRBD1 matches at 8 bases. Germline-derived CDR1 and CDR2 are SGHTA and FQGNSA. The CDR3 is 15 residues long. V trimming: 2 bases; J trimming: 2 bases; junction bases outside the gene matches: 5. DNA for the CDR3: TGTGCCAGCAGCTTAATCGGGACAGGACCCTACGAGCAGTACTTC. Its translation: CASSLIGTGPYEQYF.

There are a few counts of this clonotype. This chain joins TRBV12-3 or TRBV12-4 and TRBJ2-5; D uncertain. V shed 8 bases and J shed 4 bases, with 8 bases lying between them. The CDR3 length is 11 residues. The CDR3 nucleotides are TGTGCCAGCGCTAACGTAGAGACCCAGTACTTC. Translated: CASANVETQYF.

This clonotype was seen ten or more times. The chain combines TRBV2 with TRBJ1-1; no reliable D call. CDR1 and CDR2 from the germline V gene are SNHLY and FYNNEI. Trimming shortened V by 8 bases and J by 0 bases, and 7 bases separated the two germline ends. The CDR3 totals 12 residues. The CDR3 region has the DNA TGTGCCAGCGGCTTTTTGAACACTGAAGCTTTCTTT. It yields the protein CASGFLNTEAFF.

The chain joins TRBV10-3 to TRBJ2-7; TRBD1 matches at 11 bases. The CDR3 runs to 14 residues. Germline trimming cut 5 bases from V and 2 bases from J; bases unmatched to any gene: 2. Germline values: CDR1 ENHRY, CDR2 SYGVKD. CDR3 protein: CAISRGQGAYEQYF. The CDR3 coding sequence is TGTGCCATCAGTCGGGGACAGGGGGCCTACGAGCAGTACTTC.

V usage is TRBV6-2 or TRBV6-3 and J usage is TRBJ2-1, with D perhaps TRBD1 (6 bases). The CDR3 contains 14 residues. Germline CDR1 and CDR2: MNHEY and SVGEGT. V lost 6 bases to trimming and J lost 6 bases, with 15 bases between them. The CDR3 region is CASRRPGHFNEQFF. For the CDR3, the DNA is TGTGCCAGCAGGAGACCGGGACACTTCAATGAGCAGTTCTTC.